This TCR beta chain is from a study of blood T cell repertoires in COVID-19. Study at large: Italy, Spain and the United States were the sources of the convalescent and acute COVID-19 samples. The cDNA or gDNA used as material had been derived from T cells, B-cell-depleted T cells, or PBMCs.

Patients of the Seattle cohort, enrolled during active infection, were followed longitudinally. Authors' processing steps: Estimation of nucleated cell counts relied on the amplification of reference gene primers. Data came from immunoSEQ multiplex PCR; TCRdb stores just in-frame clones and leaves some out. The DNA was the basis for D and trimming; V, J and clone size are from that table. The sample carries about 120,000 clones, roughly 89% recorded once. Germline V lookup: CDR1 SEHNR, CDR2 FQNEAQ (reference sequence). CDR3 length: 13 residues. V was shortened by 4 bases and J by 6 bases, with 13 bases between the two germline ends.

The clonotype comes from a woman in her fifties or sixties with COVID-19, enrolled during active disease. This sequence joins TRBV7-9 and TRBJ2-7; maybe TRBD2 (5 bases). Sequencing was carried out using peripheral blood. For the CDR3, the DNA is TGTGCCAGCAGCTCCAACCCCAGCGGCGAGCAGTACTTC. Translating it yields CASSSNPSGEQYF.